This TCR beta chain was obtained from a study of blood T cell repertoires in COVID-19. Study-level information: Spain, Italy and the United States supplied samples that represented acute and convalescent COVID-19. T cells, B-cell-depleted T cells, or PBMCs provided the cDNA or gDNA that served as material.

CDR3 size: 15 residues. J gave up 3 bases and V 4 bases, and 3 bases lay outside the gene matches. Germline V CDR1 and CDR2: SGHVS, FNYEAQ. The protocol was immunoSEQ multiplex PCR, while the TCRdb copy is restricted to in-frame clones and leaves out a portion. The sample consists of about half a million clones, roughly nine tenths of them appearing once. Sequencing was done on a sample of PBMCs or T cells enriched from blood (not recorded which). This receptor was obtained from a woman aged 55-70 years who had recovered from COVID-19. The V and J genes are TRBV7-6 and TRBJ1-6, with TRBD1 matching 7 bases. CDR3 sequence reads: CASSSGTDYNSPLHF. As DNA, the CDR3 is TGTGCCAGCAGCTCGGGGACAGACTATAATTCACCCCTCCACTTT.